This note documents a single TCR beta chain sequence. Its antigen is not identified. Per the germline V gene, CDR1 is ENHRY and CDR2 is SYGVKD. This CDR3 is built from 13 residues. V was shortened by 7 bases and J by 6 bases, with 16 bases between the two germline ends. The source of the sample is a study of beta chain features in type 1 diabetes. Study at large: Examination of sorted cells across all samples involved about 100,000,000 cells. Findings and limits, study-wide: Shorter TCRB CDR3s, moderately but significantly so, were found in Type 1 diabetes patients in all four CD4+ subsets.

Expressed TCRB transcripts were sequenced, since all the RNA that had been isolated was reverse transcribed. TCRdb's table, derived via immunoSEQ multiplex PCR, lists solely in-frame clones and lacks some. This table holds 500,000 to 850,000 clones, over 12% found once. The rearrangement joins TRBV10-3 to TRBJ2-7, with D possibly being TRBD1 (5 bases). The receptor's source is a man aged 18 to 29 with type 1 diabetes. Sample: naive CD4+ T cells from blood. As DNA, the CDR3 is TGTGCCATCACCGACCGATGGACATCCGAGCAGTACTTC. It yields the protein CAITDRWTSEQYF.